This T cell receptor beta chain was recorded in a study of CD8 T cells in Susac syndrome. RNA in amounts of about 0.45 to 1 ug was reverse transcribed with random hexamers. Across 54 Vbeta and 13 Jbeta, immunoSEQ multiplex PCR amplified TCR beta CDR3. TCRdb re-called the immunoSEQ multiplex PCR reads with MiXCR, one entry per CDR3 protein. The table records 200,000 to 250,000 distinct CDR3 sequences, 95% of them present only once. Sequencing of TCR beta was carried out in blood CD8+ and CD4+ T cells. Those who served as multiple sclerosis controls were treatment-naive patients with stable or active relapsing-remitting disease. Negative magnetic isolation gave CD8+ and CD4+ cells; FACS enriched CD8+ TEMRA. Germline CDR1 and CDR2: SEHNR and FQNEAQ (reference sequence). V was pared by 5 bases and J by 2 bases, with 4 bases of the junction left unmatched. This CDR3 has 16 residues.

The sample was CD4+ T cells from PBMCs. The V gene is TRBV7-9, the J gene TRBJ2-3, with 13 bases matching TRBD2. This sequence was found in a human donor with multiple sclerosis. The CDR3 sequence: CASSPGTSGITDTQYF. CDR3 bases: TGTGCCAGCAGCCCAGGGACTAGCGGGATCACAGATACGCAGTATTTT.